Listed below are T cell receptor beta chains from one sample, sequenced in a study of T cells in Graves' hyperthyroidism and ophthalmopathy. TCRdb independently ran MiXCR on the multiplex PCR reads; one entry per CDR3 protein. The repertoire holds about 180,000 distinct CDR3 sequences, over 15% seen once, with under 35% in the top ten. The sample comprised blood. These receptors originate from a woman in her forties or fifties with Graves' hyperthyroidism. Each CDR3 is given with its conserved first and last residue. The order of the fields is V gene, D gene, clone size, J gene, CDR3 protein, CDR3 DNA. The D gene is left open where the match is weak. Clone size is stated in some rows and not others, as once, few, many or a class when expanded.

V gene: TRBV18; D gene: NA; clone size: many; J gene: TRBJ1-1; CDR3 protein: CASSPVWATEAFF; CDR3 DNA: TGTGCCAGCTCTCCCGTGTGGGCCACTGAAGCTTTCTTT
V gene: TRBV6-2/TRBV6-3; D gene: NA; clone size: NA; J gene: TRBJ1-2; CDR3 protein: CASSSTGFRDGYTF; CDR3 DNA: TGTGCCAGCAGCTCCACAGGGTTCCGGGATGGCTACACCTTC
V gene: TRBV11-2; D gene: NA; clone size: many; J gene: TRBJ1-2; CDR3 protein: CASSPQGYGYTF; CDR3 DNA: TGTGCCAGCAGTCCCCAGGGGTATGGCTACACCTTC
V gene: TRBV20-1; D gene: NA; clone size: NA; J gene: TRBJ2-3; CDR3 protein: CSAIHSPDTQYF; CDR3 DNA: TGCAGTGCTATTCACTCCCCAGATACGCAGTATTTT
V gene: TRBV28; D gene: TRBD1; clone size: NA; J gene: TRBJ1-5; CDR3 protein: CASSRGTGPNQPQHF; CDR3 DNA: TGTGCCAGCAGCCGGGGGACAGGGCCAAATCAGCCCCAGCATTTT
V gene: TRBV3-1; D gene: NA; clone size: NA; J gene: TRBJ2-1; CDR3 protein: CASSQDSGASPYNEQFF; CDR3 DNA: TGTGCCAGCAGCCAAGATTCTGGGGCCTCACCTTACAATGAGCAGTTCTTC
V gene: TRBV7-8; D gene: NA; clone size: many; J gene: TRBJ2-3; CDR3 protein: CASSLEEGRSTDTQYF; CDR3 DNA: TGTGCCAGCAGCTTAGAGGAGGGCCGAAGCACAGATACGCAGTATTTT
V gene: TRBV7-6; D gene: NA; clone size: NA; J gene: TRBJ2-1; CDR3 protein: CASSDPGLSSYNEQFF; CDR3 DNA: TGTGCCAGCAGCGACCCGGGTCTCAGCTCCTACAATGAGCAGTTCTTC
V gene: TRBV9; D gene: NA; clone size: many; J gene: TRBJ1-1; CDR3 protein: CASSARGETEAFF; CDR3 DNA: TGTGCCAGCAGCGCTAGGGGTGAAACTGAAGCTTTCTTT
V gene: TRBV18; D gene: NA; clone size: many; J gene: TRBJ2-3; CDR3 protein: CASSLRRGKTDTQYF; CDR3 DNA: TGTGCCAGCTCACTCCGTAGGGGTAAAACAGATACGCAGTATTTT
V gene: TRBV11-2; D gene: TRBD1; clone size: many; J gene: TRBJ2-3; CDR3 protein: CASSLVQGGTDTQYF; CDR3 DNA: TGTGCCAGCAGCTTAGTTCAGGGGGGCACAGATACGCAGTATTTT
V gene: TRBV6-1; D gene: NA; clone size: many; J gene: TRBJ1-5; CDR3 protein: CASTEGSNQPQHF; CDR3 DNA: TGTGCCAGCACGGAGGGGAGCAATCAGCCCCAGCATTTT
V gene: TRBV3-1; D gene: NA; clone size: many; J gene: TRBJ1-2; CDR3 protein: CASSQGVNYGYTF; CDR3 DNA: TGTGCCAGCAGCCAAGGAGTGAACTATGGCTACACCTTC
V gene: TRBV12-3/TRBV12-4; D gene: TRBD1; clone size: NA; J gene: TRBJ2-7; CDR3 protein: CASTDRDRDYEQYF; CDR3 DNA: TGTGCCAGCACCGACCGGGACAGGGACTACGAGCAGTACTTC
V gene: TRBV6-1; D gene: NA; clone size: NA; J gene: TRBJ2-6; CDR3 protein: CASSEEGAGANVLTF; CDR3 DNA: TGTGCCAGCAGTGAAGAGGGGGCTGGGGCCAACGTCCTGACTTTC
V gene: TRBV6-2/TRBV6-3; D gene: NA; clone size: many; J gene: TRBJ2-6; CDR3 protein: CASRGLPKPSGANVLTF; CDR3 DNA: TGTGCCAGCCGTGGGCTCCCGAAACCCTCTGGGGCCAACGTCCTGACTTTC
V gene: TRBV7-9; D gene: NA; clone size: many; J gene: TRBJ1-1; CDR3 protein: CASSPRTYTEAFF; CDR3 DNA: TGTGCCAGCAGCCCTCGGACTTACACTGAAGCTTTCTTT
V gene: TRBV3-1; D gene: TRBD1; clone size: many; J gene: TRBJ2-3; CDR3 protein: CASSQILQGAGTDTQYF; CDR3 DNA: TGTGCCAGCAGCCAAATCCTGCAGGGGGCCGGAACAGATACGCAGTATTTT
V gene: TRBV18; D gene: NA; clone size: many; J gene: TRBJ1-2; CDR3 protein: CASSPPDLANYGYTF; CDR3 DNA: TGTGCCAGCTCACCTCCCGATCTAGCTAACTATGGCTACACCTTC
V gene: TRBV11-2; D gene: TRBD1; clone size: many; J gene: TRBJ1-1; CDR3 protein: CASSLEREGYRGTEAFF; CDR3 DNA: TGTGCCAGCAGCTTAGAGAGGGAGGGCTACAGGGGGACTGAAGCTTTCTTT
V gene: TRBV5-6; D gene: NA; clone size: few; J gene: TRBJ1-2; CDR3 protein: CASSTPDSSGYTF; CDR3 DNA: TGTGCCAGCAGCACCCCGGACAGTTCTGGCTACACCTTC
V gene: TRBV9; D gene: TRBD1; clone size: few; J gene: TRBJ2-7; CDR3 protein: CASSMGQEPYEQYF; CDR3 DNA: TGTGCCAGCAGCATGGGACAGGAGCCCTACGAGCAGTACTTC
V gene: TRBV5-5; D gene: NA; clone size: many; J gene: TRBJ2-2; CDR3 protein: CASRRTDDTGELFF; CDR3 DNA: TGTGCCAGCAGAAGGACGGACGACACCGGGGAGCTGTTTTTT
V gene: TRBV29-1; D gene: NA; clone size: many; J gene: TRBJ2-6; CDR3 protein: CSVSWGTGANVLTF; CDR3 DNA: TGCAGCGTTTCTTGGGGTACTGGGGCCAACGTCCTGACTTTC
V gene: TRBV20-1; D gene: NA; clone size: many; J gene: TRBJ1-6; CDR3 protein: CSASVISPLHF; CDR3 DNA: TGCAGTGCGTCCGTCATTTCACCCCTCCACTTT
V gene: TRBV29-1; D gene: NA; clone size: many; J gene: TRBJ1-6; CDR3 protein: CSVKQGVDSPLHF; CDR3 DNA: TGCAGCGTAAAACAGGGTGTGGATTCACCCCTCCACTTT
V gene: TRBV7-6; D gene: TRBD2; clone size: NA; J gene: TRBJ2-1; CDR3 protein: CASSFGTSGSRDEQFF; CDR3 DNA: TGTGCCAGCAGCTTCGGAACTAGCGGGAGTAGGGATGAGCAGTTCTTC
V gene: TRBV5-5; D gene: TRBD1; clone size: NA; J gene: TRBJ1-2; CDR3 protein: CASRPSQGAAGYTF; CDR3 DNA: TGTGCCAGCAGGCCTTCACAGGGGGCGGCTGGCTACACCTTC
V gene: TRBV18; D gene: TRBD2; clone size: NA; J gene: TRBJ2-3; CDR3 protein: CASSLGWGLEESDTQYF; CDR3 DNA: TGTGCCAGCTCCCTTGGTTGGGGACTAGAGGAGTCAGATACGCAGTATTTT
V gene: TRBV28; D gene: NA; clone size: NA; J gene: TRBJ1-2; CDR3 protein: CASGGRALEGYTF; CDR3 DNA: TGTGCCAGCGGGGGACGGGCTTTAGAAGGCTACACCTTC
V gene: TRBV20-1; D gene: NA; clone size: NA; J gene: TRBJ1-4; CDR3 protein: CSASFGTEKLFF; CDR3 DNA: TGCAGTGCTAGCTTTGGGACAGAAAAACTGTTTTTT
V gene: TRBV20-1; D gene: NA; clone size: many; J gene: TRBJ2-7; CDR3 protein: CSVLLQGTSYEQYF; CDR3 DNA: TGCAGTGTGCTTTTACAGGGAACGAGTTACGAGCAGTACTTC
V gene: TRBV5-6; D gene: NA; clone size: few; J gene: TRBJ1-1; CDR3 protein: CASSLAVARGTVAFF; CDR3 DNA: TGTGCCAGCAGCTTGGCCGTTGCAAGGGGTACCGTAGCTTTCTTT
V gene: TRBV20-1; D gene: TRBD2; clone size: many; J gene: TRBJ2-2; CDR3 protein: CSASRGGRTGELFF; CDR3 DNA: TGCAGTGCTAGCCGGGGGGGGCGCACCGGGGAGCTGTTTTTT
V gene: TRBV4-1; D gene: NA; clone size: NA; J gene: TRBJ2-7; CDR3 protein: CASSHPRGGYEQYF; CDR3 DNA: TGCGCCAGCAGCCACCCGAGGGGGGGCTACGAGCAGTACTTC
V gene: TRBV2; D gene: NA; clone size: NA; J gene: TRBJ1-1; CDR3 protein: CASSGYGSAHTEAFF; CDR3 DNA: TGTGCCAGCAGTGGGTACGGGTCCGCTCACACTGAAGCTTTCTTT
V gene: TRBV19; D gene: NA; clone size: many; J gene: TRBJ1-2; CDR3 protein: CASSPATDFDYGYTF; CDR3 DNA: TGTGCCAGTAGTCCGGCGACTGACTTTGACTATGGCTACACCTTC
V gene: TRBV19; D gene: NA; clone size: many; J gene: TRBJ2-7; CDR3 protein: CASSIAGPSYEQYF; CDR3 DNA: TGTGCCAGTAGTATAGCTGGTCCTTCCTACGAGCAGTACTTC
V gene: TRBV5-1; D gene: NA; clone size: few; J gene: TRBJ2-5; CDR3 protein: CASSKSAGGETQYF; CDR3 DNA: TGCGCCAGCAGTAAGTCTGCCGGGGGTGAGACCCAGTACTTC
V gene: TRBV24-1; D gene: NA; clone size: many; J gene: TRBJ1-1; CDR3 protein: CATSDRGNTEAFF; CDR3 DNA: TGTGCCACCAGTGATCGGGGGAACACTGAAGCTTTCTTT
V gene: TRBV11-2; D gene: NA; clone size: many; J gene: TRBJ1-1; CDR3 protein: CASSYSVGQFNTEAFF; CDR3 DNA: TGTGCCAGCAGCTATTCAGTAGGACAGTTTAACACTGAAGCTTTCTTT
V gene: TRBV7-9; D gene: NA; clone size: many; J gene: TRBJ1-2; CDR3 protein: CASRDYRSYYGYTF; CDR3 DNA: TGTGCCAGCAGGGATTACAGGAGCTACTATGGCTACACCTTC